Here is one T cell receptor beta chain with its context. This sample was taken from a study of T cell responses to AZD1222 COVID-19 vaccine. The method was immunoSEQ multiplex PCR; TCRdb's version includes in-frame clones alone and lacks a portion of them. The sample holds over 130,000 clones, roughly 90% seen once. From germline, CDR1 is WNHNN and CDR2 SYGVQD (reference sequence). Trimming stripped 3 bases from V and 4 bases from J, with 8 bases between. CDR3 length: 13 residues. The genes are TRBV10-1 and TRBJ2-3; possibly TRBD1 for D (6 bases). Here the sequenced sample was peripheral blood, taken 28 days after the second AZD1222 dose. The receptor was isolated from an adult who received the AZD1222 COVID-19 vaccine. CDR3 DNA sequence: TGCGCCAGCAGTGAACAGGGCTCAGATACGCAGTATTTT. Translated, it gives CASSEQGSDTQYF.